Detailed here is one T cell receptor beta chain. This sample is part of a study of blood T cell repertoires in COVID-19. Study as a whole: The United States, Italy and Spain provided the acute and convalescent COVID-19 samples. PBMCs, B-cell-depleted T cells, or T cells provided the cDNA or gDNA that made up the material.

CDR3 length: 15 amino acids. Germline V gene data show CDR1 as LNHNV and CDR2 as YYDKDF (reference sequence). V was clipped by 1 base and J by 7 bases, with 16 bases between them. In the authors' methods: Reference gene primer amplification in the assay estimated nucleated cell counts. Produced via immunoSEQ multiplex PCR; TCRdb's table is partial and in-frame only. D and trimming come from the DNA, and the V and J calls and clone size come from that table. The table has 85,000 to 130,000 clones, less than 85% seen once. The sequence was collected from a woman aged 60 to 75 with acute or convalescent COVID-19. V gene TRBV15 combines with J gene TRBJ1-2; D gene unclear. Sequenced input: peripheral blood. CDR3 protein: CATSRGGPPLGGYTF. The CDR3 bases are TGTGCCACCAGCAGAGGAGGGCCTCCCTTGGGTGGCTACACCTTC.